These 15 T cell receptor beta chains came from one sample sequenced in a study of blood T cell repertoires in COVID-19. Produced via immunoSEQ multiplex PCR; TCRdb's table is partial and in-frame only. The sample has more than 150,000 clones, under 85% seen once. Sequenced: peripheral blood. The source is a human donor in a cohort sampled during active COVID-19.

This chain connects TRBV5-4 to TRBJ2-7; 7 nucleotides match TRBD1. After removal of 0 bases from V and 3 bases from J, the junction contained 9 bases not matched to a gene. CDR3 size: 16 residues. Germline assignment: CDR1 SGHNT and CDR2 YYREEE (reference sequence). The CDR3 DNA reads TGTGCCAGCAGCTTGGCAACAGGGGACGAGGTCTACGAGCAGTACTTC. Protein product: CASSLATGDEVYEQYF.

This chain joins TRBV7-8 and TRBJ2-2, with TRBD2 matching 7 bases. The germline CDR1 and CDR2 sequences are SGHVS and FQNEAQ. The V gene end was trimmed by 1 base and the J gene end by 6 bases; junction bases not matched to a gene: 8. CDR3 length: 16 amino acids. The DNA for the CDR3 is TGTGCCAGCAGCTTAGTCCCGGGGAGGGTTGCCGGGGAGCTGTTTTTT. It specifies CASSLVPGRVAGELFF.

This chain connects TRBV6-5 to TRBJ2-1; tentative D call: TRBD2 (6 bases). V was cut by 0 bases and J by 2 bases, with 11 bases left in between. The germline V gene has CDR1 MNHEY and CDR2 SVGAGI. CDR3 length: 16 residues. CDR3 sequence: CASSYSGDSTYNEQFF. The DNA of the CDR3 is TGTGCCAGCAGTTACTCGGGGGACTCCACCTACAATGAGCAGTTCTTC.

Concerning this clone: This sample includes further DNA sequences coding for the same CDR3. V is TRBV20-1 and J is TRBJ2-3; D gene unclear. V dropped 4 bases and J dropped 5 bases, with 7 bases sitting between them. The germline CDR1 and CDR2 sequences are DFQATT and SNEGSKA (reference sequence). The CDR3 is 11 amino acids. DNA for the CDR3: TGCAGTGCTACGACGGGAGATACGCAGTATTTT. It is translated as CSATTGDTQYF.

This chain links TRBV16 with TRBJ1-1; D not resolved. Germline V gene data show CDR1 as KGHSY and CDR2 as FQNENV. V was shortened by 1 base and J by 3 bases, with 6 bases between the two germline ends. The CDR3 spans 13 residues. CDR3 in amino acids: CASSQFRDTEAFF. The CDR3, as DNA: TGTGCCAGCAGCCAATTTCGTGACACTGAAGCTTTCTTT.

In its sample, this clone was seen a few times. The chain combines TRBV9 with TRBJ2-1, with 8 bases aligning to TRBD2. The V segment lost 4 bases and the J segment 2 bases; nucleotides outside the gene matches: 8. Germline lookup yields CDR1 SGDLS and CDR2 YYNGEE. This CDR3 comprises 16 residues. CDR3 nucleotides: TGTGCCAGCAGCCCAAGACTAGCGACCCCCTACAATGAGCAGTTCTTC. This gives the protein CASSPRLATPYNEQFF.

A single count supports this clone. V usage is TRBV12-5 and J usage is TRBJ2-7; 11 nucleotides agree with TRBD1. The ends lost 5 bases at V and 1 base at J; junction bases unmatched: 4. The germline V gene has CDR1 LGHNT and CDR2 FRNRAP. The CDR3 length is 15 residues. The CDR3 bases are TGTGCTAGTGGTCTAGGACAGGGGGCATCCTACGAGCAGTACTTC. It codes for CASGLGQGASYEQYF.

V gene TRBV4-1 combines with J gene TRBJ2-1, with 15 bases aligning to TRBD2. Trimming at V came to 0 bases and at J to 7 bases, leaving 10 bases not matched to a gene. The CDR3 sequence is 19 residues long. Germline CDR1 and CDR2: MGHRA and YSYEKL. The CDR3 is CASSQERDSGTSGGNEQFF. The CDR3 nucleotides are TGCGCCAGCAGCCAAGAACGGGACAGCGGGACTAGCGGGGGGAATGAGCAGTTCTTC.

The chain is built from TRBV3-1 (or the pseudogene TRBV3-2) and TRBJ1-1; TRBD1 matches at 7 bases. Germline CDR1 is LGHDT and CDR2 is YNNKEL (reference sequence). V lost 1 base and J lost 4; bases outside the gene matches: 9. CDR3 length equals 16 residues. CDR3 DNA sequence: TGTGCCAGCAGCCAAGTGCTAGGGGGCTGGGGCACTGAAGCTTTCTTT. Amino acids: CASSQVLGGWGTEAFF.

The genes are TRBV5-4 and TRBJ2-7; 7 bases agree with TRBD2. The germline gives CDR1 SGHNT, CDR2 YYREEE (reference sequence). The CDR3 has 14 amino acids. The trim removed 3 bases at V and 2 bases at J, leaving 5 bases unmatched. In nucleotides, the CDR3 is TGTGCCAGCAGCTGGGACGGGGGGACCTACGAGCAGTACTTC. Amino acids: CASSWDGGTYEQYF.

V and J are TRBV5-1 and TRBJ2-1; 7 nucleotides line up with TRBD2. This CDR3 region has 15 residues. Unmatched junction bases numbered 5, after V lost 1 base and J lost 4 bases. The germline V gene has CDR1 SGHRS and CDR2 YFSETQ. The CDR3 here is CASSLRRGGYNEQFF. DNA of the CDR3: TGCGCCAGCAGCTTGAGAAGGGGAGGGTACAATGAGCAGTTCTTC.

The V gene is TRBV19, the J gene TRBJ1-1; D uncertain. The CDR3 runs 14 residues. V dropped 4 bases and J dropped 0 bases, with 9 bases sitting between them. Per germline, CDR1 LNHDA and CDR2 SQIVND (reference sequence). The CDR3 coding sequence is TGTGCCAGTAGTAACCGGGGAGTGAACACTGAAGCTTTCTTT. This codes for CASSNRGVNTEAFF.

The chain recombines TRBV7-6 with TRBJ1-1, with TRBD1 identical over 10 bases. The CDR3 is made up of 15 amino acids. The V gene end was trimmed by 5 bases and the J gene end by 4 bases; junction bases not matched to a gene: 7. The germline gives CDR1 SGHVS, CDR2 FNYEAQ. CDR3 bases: TGTGCCAGCAGCCCCTTGACAGGGGGCCGCACTGAAGCTTTCTTT. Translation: CASSPLTGGRTEAFF. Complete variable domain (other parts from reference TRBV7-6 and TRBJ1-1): GAGVSQSPRYKVTKRGQDVALRCDPISGHVSLYWYRQALGQGPEFLTYFNYEAQQDKSGLPNDRFSAERPEGSISTLTIQRTEQRDSAMYRCASSPLTGGRTEAFFGQGTRLTVV.

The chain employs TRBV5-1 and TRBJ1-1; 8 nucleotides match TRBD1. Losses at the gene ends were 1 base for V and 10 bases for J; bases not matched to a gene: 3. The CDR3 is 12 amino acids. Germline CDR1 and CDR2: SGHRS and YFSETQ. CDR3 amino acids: CASSLQGAGAFF. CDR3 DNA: TGCGCCAGCAGCTTGCAGGGGGCAGGAGCTTTCTTT.

CDR3: CASSYSGTSGGDEQFF. CDR3 DNA: TGTGCCAGCAGTTACTCCGGGACTAGCGGGGGAGATGAGCAGTTCTTC. The chain carries TRBV6-5 and TRBJ2-1; TRBD2 agrees at 14 bases. CDR3 length: 16 residues. Germline V gene sequence: CDR1 MNHEY, CDR2 SVGAGI. Trimming took 0 bases from V and 8 from J; bases not matched to a gene: 3.